The 30 T cell receptor beta chains below were found in one sample sequenced in a study of T-cell memory formation after mild COVID-19. TCRdb independently ran MiXCR on the 5' RACE reads; one entry per CDR3 protein. The sample has 350,000 to 400,000 distinct CDR3 sequences; approximately 21% are singletons. The sequenced sample was PBMCs or a T cell subset sorted from them (not recorded which). The origin of the receptors is an adult woman who had mild COVID-19 (a few samples of this study predate the infection). Cell type and time point are not known.

This clonotype appeared a few times. The V gene is TRBV30, the J gene TRBJ2-3; possible D gene TRBD2, 5 bases. Germline V gene lookup returns CDR1 GTSNPN and CDR2 SVGIG (reference sequence). V dropped 0 bases and J dropped 4 bases, with 8 bases sitting between them. The CDR3 has 13 amino acids. The CDR3 spells CAWSVGSPDTQYF. DNA of the CDR3: TGTGCCTGGAGTGTGGGGAGCCCAGATACGCAGTATTTT.

In regard to this clonotype: A much larger clone sits a single nucleotide away, making a read error possible. The genes are TRBV12-3 or TRBV12-4 and TRBJ2-7; D is unclear. The V end was cut by 10 bases, the J end by 2 bases, with 24 bases between. The CDR3 runs 16 residues. CDR3 bases: TGTGCCACCCCAGCTTATACTGACACCCCGCCCTACGAGCAGTACTTC. It encodes CATPAYTDTPPYEQYF.

J is TRBJ2-5 and V is TRBV9; D gene uncertain. Deletions cut 5 bases from V and 5 bases from J, with 16 bases between. Germline CDR1 reads SGDLS; CDR2 reads YYNGEE. This CDR3 is 14 amino acids long. The CDR3 loop is CASRAQGEDETQYF. CDR3 sequence (DNA): TGTGCCAGCAGAGCCCAAGGAGAGGATGAGACCCAGTACTTC.

For the CDR3, the DNA is TGTGCCACCGCTGCAGGGGCCGGACTAGCGGGAGAGGTGTACGAGCAGTACTTC. Translated, it gives CATAAGAGLAGEVYEQYF. The V call is TRBV24-1, the J call TRBJ2-7; 13 bases align to TRBD2. CDR3 length equals 18 residues. Germline values: CDR1 KGHDR, CDR2 SFDVKD. V was clipped by 9 bases and J by 4 bases; unmatched bases: 17.

The chain combines TRBV6-1 with TRBJ2-5; D may be TRBD1 (5 bases). CDR1 and CDR2 from the germline V gene are MNHNS and SASEGT. CDR3 length: 16 residues. V lost 3 bases and J 7 bases, leaving 21 bases between the germline ends. The CDR3 bases are TGTGCCAGCAGTGAGGGTATAGTAGAGCTTCAGGGGACCCAGTACTTC. Translating it yields CASSEGIVELQGTQYF.

The rearrangement links TRBV7-2 to TRBJ2-1, with 8 bases fitting TRBD2. The CDR3 has 15 residues. V dropped 5 bases and J dropped 7; count of bases not matched to a gene: 10. Germline loops: CDR1 SGHTA, CDR2 FQGNSA. The CDR3 nucleotides are TGTGCCAGCAGCCCGAGCGGGGGTGTAGGAAATGAGCAGTTCTTC. Translated: CASSPSGGVGNEQFF.

This clonotype was counted only a few times. V usage is TRBV2 and J usage is TRBJ2-1; 8 bases are a match to TRBD2. Germline-derived CDR1 and CDR2 are SNHLY and FYNNEI. Losses at the gene ends were 6 bases for V and 10 bases for J; bases not matched to a gene: 11. This CDR3 comprises 14 residues. CDR3 amino acids: CASRGTRQRIEQFF. CDR3 nucleotide sequence: TGTGCCAGCAGGGGGACTAGACAGAGGATCGAGCAGTTCTTC.

In this sample, this clonotype turned up a few times. This chain links TRBV18 with TRBJ2-5, with TRBD2 identical over 7 bases. Germline assignment: CDR1 KGHSH and CDR2 LQKENI. This CDR3 is 13 amino acids long. The V and J ends lost 2 bases and 5 bases, in that order; junction bases with no gene match: 2. In DNA, the CDR3 is TGTGCCAGCTCACCAAGCGGGACGGAGACCCAGTACTTC. Amino acid sequence: CASSPSGTETQYF.

This clonotype was seen more than once but under ten times. The chain has TRBV24-1 and TRBJ1-1; TRBD1 matches 11 bases. Germline loops: CDR1 KGHDR, CDR2 SFDVKD. CDR3 length: 14 residues. With 4 bases clipped from V and 9 bases from J, the junction kept 6 bases outside the gene matches. The DNA of the CDR3 is TGTGCCACCAGTGACACCGGGACAGGGGGAAAAGCTTTCTTT. This sequence encodes CATSDTGTGGKAFF.

This clonotype was recorded a few times. This chain uses TRBV5-6 with TRBJ1-2, with D unresolved. V lost 4 bases and J 7 bases, leaving 14 bases between the germline ends. Germline V gene lookup returns CDR1 SGHDT and CDR2 YYEEEE. The CDR3 is 13 amino acids. CDR3 region: CASSPSPGVGYTF. CDR3 bases: TGTGCCAGCAGCCCCTCCCCCGGTGTTGGCTACACCTTC. The variable domain in full, completed from reference TRBV5-6 and TRBJ1-2, reads DAGVTQSPTHLIKTRGQQVTLRCSPKSGHDTVSWYQQALGQGPQFIFQYYEEEERQRGNFPDRFSGHQFPNYSSELNVNALLLGDSALYLCASSPSPGVGYTFGSGTRLTVV.

This clonotype was observed a handful of times. The genes are TRBV15 and TRBJ2-5, with D unclear. The CDR3 runs 15 residues. The germline gives CDR1 LNHNV, CDR2 YYDKDF (reference sequence). Trimming pared 0 bases from V and 1 base from J, leaving 9 bases between. In DNA form, the CDR3 reads TGTGCCACCAGCAGAGATCGTGGCAGCCAAGAGACCCAGTACTTC. The encoded protein is CATSRDRGSQETQYF.

Comment on this clonotype: The junction departs from the called germline gene at one end, perhaps through a read error. The chain employs TRBV7-7 and TRBJ2-5; 10 bases align to TRBD2. This CDR3 is built from 15 residues. CDR1 is SSHAT and CDR2 is FNYEAQ in the germline V gene (reference sequence). DNA for the CDR3: TGTGCTAGCAGCTCCCTAGCGGGAGTTAAAGAGACCCAGTACTTC. Encoded protein: CASSSLAGVKETQYF. Full variable domain (missing parts from reference TRBV7-7 and TRBJ2-5): GAGVSQSPRYKVTKRGQDVTLRCDPISSHATLYWYQQALGQGPEFLTYFNYEAQPDKSGLPSDRFSAERPEGSISTLTIQRTEQRDSAMYRCASSSLAGVKETQYFGPGTRLLVL.

The rearrangement uses TRBV12-5 and TRBJ1-5; 8 bases line up with TRBD1. The CDR3 spans 15 residues. V gave up 2 bases and J gave up 3 bases; unmatched junction bases: 3. The V gene's germline CDR1 is LGHNT and CDR2 FRNRAP. CDR3 coding DNA: TGTGCTAGTGGTTTGACAGGGGGAAACAATCAGCCCCAGCATTTT. This translates into CASGLTGGNNQPQHF.

In its sample, this clonotype was seen a few times. V usage is TRBV7-9 and J usage is TRBJ2-2, with unresolved D. The V and J ends lost 7 bases and 6 bases respectively, with 15 bases between them. The CDR3 totals 14 residues. Looked up from germline, CDR1 is SEHNR and CDR2 is FQNEAQ (reference sequence). DNA for the CDR3: TGTGCCAGCACCCGAAGCGAGGCGGCCGGGGAGCTGTTTTTT. This translates into CASTRSEAAGELFF. The full variable domain, rest sourced from reference TRBV7-9 and TRBJ2-2, is DTGVSQNPRHKITKRGQNVTFRCDPISEHNRLYWYRQTLGQGPEFLTYFQNEAQLEKSRLLSDRFSAERPKGSFSTLEIQRTEQGDSAMYLCASTRSEAAGELFFGEGSRLTVL.

This clonotype was counted between two and nine times. This CDR3 is CASSLTGMNTGELFF. The CDR3 DNA follows: TGTGCCAGCAGCTTAACAGGGATGAACACCGGGGAGCTGTTTTTT. The chain couples TRBV7-3 to TRBJ2-2; D unclear. Looked up from germline, CDR1 is SGHTA and CDR2 is FQGTGA. CDR3 length equals 15 residues. Trimming cost V 0 bases and J 1 base, with 6 bases left between them.

This chain links TRBV7-9 with TRBJ2-3; D unclear. V lost 7 bases to trimming and J lost 1 base, with 9 bases between them. Per the germline V gene, CDR1 is SEHNR and CDR2 is FQNEAQ (reference sequence). The CDR3 covers 13 residues. DNA for the CDR3: TGTGCCAGCACCTTGGCCCGCACAGATACGCAGTATTTT. Translation gives CASTLARTDTQYF.

The sample holds many counts of this clonotype. The V gene is TRBV10-3, the J gene TRBJ2-7; 12 bases are shared with TRBD2. There are 14 residues in the CDR3. Germline V gives CDR1 ENHRY, CDR2 SYGVKD. Unmatched junction bases numbered 3, after V lost 3 bases and J lost 6 bases. The CDR3 protein is CAISDSSGRAEQYF. CDR3 coding DNA: TGTGCCATCAGTGATTCTAGCGGGAGGGCCGAGCAGTACTTC.

V gene TRBV25-1 combines with J gene TRBJ2-7, with D maybe TRBD1 (6 bases). V was shortened by 3 bases and J by 0 bases, with 12 bases between the two germline ends. Germline CDR1 is MGHDK and CDR2 is SYGVNS. This CDR3 is 15 amino acids long. The CDR3 is CASSDKTGSSYEQYF. The CDR3 nucleotides are TGTGCCAGCAGTGATAAGACAGGAAGCTCCTACGAGCAGTACTTC.

This clonotype has ten or more counts. The chain recombines TRBV20-1 with TRBJ1-1; D uncertain. The V gene lost 1 base and the J gene lost 4 bases, with 22 bases spanning the gap. Per germline, CDR1 DFQATT and CDR2 SNEGSKA (reference sequence). The CDR3 runs 17 residues. As DNA, the CDR3 is TGCAGTGCTAGAGGGTCCTTGCGGACCGCCGAAGGCACTGAAGCTTTCTTT. This gives the protein CSARGSLRTAEGTEAFF.

This chain links TRBV28 with TRBJ1-1; the D gene is possibly TRBD1 (5 bases). Trimming stripped 2 bases from V and 4 bases from J, with 14 bases between. The germline V gene encodes CDR1 MDHEN and CDR2 SYDVKM. The CDR3 covers 15 residues. The CDR3 spells CASSLTVAGTTEAFF. CDR3 DNA sequence: TGTGCCAGCAGTTTAACGGTAGCAGGGACCACTGAAGCTTTCTTT. The full variable domain, its missing parts supplied by reference TRBV28 and TRBJ1-1, is DVKVTQSSRYLVKRTGEKVFLECVQDMDHENMFWYRQDPGLGLRLIYFSYDVKMKEKGDIPEGYSVSREKKERFSLILESASTNQTSMYLCASSLTVAGTTEAFFGQGTRLTVV.

The chain links TRBV29-1 to TRBJ2-1; no clear D gene. The CDR3 runs 10 residues. Trimming cost V 7 bases and J 7 bases, with 8 bases left between them. CDR1 and CDR2 (germline): SQVTM, ANQGSEA. The CDR3: CSGRWNEQFF. DNA for the CDR3: TGCAGCGGGCGTTGGAATGAGCAGTTCTTC.

The chain joins TRBV7-6 to TRBJ1-4; D perhaps matches TRBD1 (6 bases). Germline assignment: CDR1 SGHVS and CDR2 FNYEAQ. The CDR3 extends over 13 amino acids. With 7 bases removed from V and 7 bases from J, the gap between germline ends came to 13 bases. The CDR3 DNA follows: TGTGCCAGCACCCCCGGGGGGCTTGAAAAACTGTTTTTT. Translation gives CASTPGGLEKLFF.

This sequence joins TRBV24-1 and TRBJ2-1, with D perhaps being TRBD1 or TRBD2 (5 bases each). Germline V gene lookup returns CDR1 KGHDR and CDR2 SFDVKD. Trimming shortened V by 4 bases and J by 4 bases, and 19 bases separated the two germline ends. This CDR3 spans 17 amino acids. The CDR3 loop is CATSENSGRGIYNEQFF. CDR3 in DNA: TGTGCCACCAGTGAAAACTCGGGACGCGGAATATACAATGAGCAGTTCTTC.

The J gene is TRBJ1-6, the V gene TRBV20-1, with a tentative D call TRBD1 (6 bases). V lost 6 bases, J lost 7 bases, and 22 bases lay in between. This CDR3 is built from 16 residues. CDR1 is DFQATT and CDR2 is SNEGSKA in the germline V gene (reference sequence). The CDR3 DNA reads TGCAGTGCCCCCCTCCCGACAGGAAGATTCAATTCACCCCTCCACTTT. It yields the protein CSAPLPTGRFNSPLHF.

The V gene is TRBV15, the J gene TRBJ1-6, with D possibly being TRBD1 (5 bases). Germline CDR1 LNHNV, CDR2 YYDKDF (reference sequence). V lost 9 bases, J lost 5 bases, and 14 bases lay in between. This CDR3 is 14 amino acids long. The CDR3 DNA reads TGTGCCACATCCAGGGAGAGAAATAATTCACCCCTCCACTTT. As protein: CATSRERNNSPLHF.

This clonotype has a handful of counts. The chain has TRBV6-6 and TRBJ1-4; D may be TRBD1 (6 bases). V was clipped by 1 base and J by 6 bases, with 12 bases between them. Germline CDR1 and CDR2: MNHNY and SVGAGI (reference sequence). This CDR3 region has 15 residues. Here the CDR3 reads CASSYYRAVDEKLFF. CDR3 coding DNA: TGTGCCAGCAGTTACTACAGGGCGGTGGATGAAAAACTGTTTTTT.

The chain has TRBV5-4 and TRBJ1-2, with a possible D match to TRBD1 (5 bases). The germline V and J ends were trimmed by 1 base and 6 bases, with 13 bases remaining between them. This CDR3 is 14 amino acids long. The V gene's germline CDR1 is SGHNT and CDR2 YYREEE (reference sequence). CDR3 bases: TGTGCCAGCAGCTTGATTACAGGATCGAATGGCTACACCTTC. Protein product: CASSLITGSNGYTF.

This rearrangement joins TRBV25-1 to TRBJ1-1; no clear D gene. CDR1 and CDR2 from the germline V gene are MGHDK and SYGVNS. V was cut by 2 bases and J by 8 bases, with 15 bases left in between. The CDR3 loop spans 14 amino acids. In DNA, the CDR3 is TGTGCCAGCAGTGAACGGGCAAACTCAATGGAAGCTTTCTTT. This codes for CASSERANSMEAFF. Supplemented by reference TRBV25-1 and TRBJ1-1, the full variable domain reads EADIYQTPRYLVIGTGKKITLECSQTMGHDKMYWYQQDPGMELHLIHYSYGVNSTEKGDLSSESTVSRIRTEHFPLTLESARPSHTSQYLCASSERANSMEAFFGQGTRLTVV.

This clonotype is a singleton in its sample. The rearrangement uses TRBV14 and TRBJ2-1; perhaps D is TRBD1 or TRBD2 (5 bases each). V was trimmed by 5 bases and J by 4 bases, leaving 24 bases between them. The germline V gene encodes CDR1 SGHDN and CDR2 FVKESK. The CDR3 is made up of 18 amino acids. CDR3 loop: CASSTTRMGTGAYNEQFF. DNA of the CDR3: TGTGCCAGCAGCACCACCCGTATGGGGACCGGGGCTTACAATGAGCAGTTCTTC.

This clonotype was seen a handful of times. The V gene is TRBV30, the J gene TRBJ2-7; D perhaps matches TRBD1 (6 bases). Germline CDR1 reads GTSNPN; CDR2 reads SVGIG (reference sequence). Trimming cost V 2 bases and J 4 bases, with 18 bases left between them. The CDR3 has 15 amino acids. This CDR3 is CAWSLTGSKLYEQYF. The CDR3 DNA sequence: TGTGCCTGGAGTTTGACAGGATCCAAACTGTACGAGCAGTACTTC.